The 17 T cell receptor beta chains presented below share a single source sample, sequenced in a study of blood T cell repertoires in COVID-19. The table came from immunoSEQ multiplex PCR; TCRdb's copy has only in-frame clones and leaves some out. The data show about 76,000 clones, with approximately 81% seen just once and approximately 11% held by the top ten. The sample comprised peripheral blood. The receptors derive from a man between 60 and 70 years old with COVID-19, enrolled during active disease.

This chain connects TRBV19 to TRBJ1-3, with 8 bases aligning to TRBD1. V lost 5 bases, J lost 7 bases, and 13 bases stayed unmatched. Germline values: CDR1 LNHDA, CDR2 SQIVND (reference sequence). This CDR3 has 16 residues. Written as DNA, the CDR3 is TGTGCCAGTAGTTCCACCGGGACAGGCTATTTGAACACCATATATTTT. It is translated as CASSSTGTGYLNTIYF.

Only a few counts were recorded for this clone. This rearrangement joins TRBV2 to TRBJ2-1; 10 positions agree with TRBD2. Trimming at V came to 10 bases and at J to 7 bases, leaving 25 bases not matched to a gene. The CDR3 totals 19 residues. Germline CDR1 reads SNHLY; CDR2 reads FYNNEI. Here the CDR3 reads CAITSGTVLSGRLVNEQFF. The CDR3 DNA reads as TGTGCCATAACGTCAGGGACCGTTCTTAGCGGGAGGTTGGTGAATGAGCAGTTCTTC.

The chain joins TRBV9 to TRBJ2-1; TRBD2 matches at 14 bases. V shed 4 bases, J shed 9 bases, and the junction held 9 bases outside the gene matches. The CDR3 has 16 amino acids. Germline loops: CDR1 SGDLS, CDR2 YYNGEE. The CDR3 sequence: CASSTLGTSGGGEQFF. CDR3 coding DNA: TGTGCCAGCAGCACACTCGGGACTAGCGGGGGCGGTGAGCAGTTCTTC.

DNA for the CDR3: TGTGCCAGCACACAACCGGGACAGGGGAGGGCCACCATATATTTT. Amino acid sequence: CASTQPGQGRATIYF. V gene TRBV28 combines with J gene TRBJ1-3; 10 nucleotides agree with TRBD1. The CDR3 has 15 residues. Trimming cost V 7 bases and J 9 bases; bases outside gene matches: 12. Germline CDR1 reads MDHEN; CDR2 reads SYDVKM.

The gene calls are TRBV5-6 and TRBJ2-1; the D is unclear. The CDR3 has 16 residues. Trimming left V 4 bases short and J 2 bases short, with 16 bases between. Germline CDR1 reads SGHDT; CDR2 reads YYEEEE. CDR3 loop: CASSIVGPTPYNEQFF. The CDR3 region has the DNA TGTGCCAGCAGCATAGTGGGCCCTACCCCCTACAATGAGCAGTTCTTC.

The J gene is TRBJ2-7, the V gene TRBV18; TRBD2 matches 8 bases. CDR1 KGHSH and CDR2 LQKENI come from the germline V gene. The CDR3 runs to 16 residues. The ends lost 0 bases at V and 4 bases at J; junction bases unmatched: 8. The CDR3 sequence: CASSPPGLAGTYEQYF. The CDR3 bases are TGTGCCAGCTCACCACCGGGATTAGCGGGGACTTACGAGCAGTACTTC.

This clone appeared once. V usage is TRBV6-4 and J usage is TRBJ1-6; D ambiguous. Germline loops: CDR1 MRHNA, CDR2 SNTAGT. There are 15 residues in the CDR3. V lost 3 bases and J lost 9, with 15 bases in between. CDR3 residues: CASSESSENSSPLHF. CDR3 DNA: TGTGCCAGCAGTGAGTCATCAGAGAACAGTTCACCCCTCCACTTT.

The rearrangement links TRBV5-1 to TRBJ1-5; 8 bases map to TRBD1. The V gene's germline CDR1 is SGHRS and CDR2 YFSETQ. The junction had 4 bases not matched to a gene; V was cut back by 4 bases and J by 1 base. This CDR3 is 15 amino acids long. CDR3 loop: CASSLGQGSNQPQHF. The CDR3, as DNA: TGCGCCAGCAGCCTCGGACAGGGAAGCAATCAGCCCCAGCATTTT.

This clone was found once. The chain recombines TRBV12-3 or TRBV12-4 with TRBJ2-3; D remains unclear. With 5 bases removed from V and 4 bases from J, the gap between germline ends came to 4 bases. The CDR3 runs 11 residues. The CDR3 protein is CASSPADTQYF. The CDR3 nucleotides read TGTGCCAGCAGTCCGGCAGATACGCAGTATTTT.

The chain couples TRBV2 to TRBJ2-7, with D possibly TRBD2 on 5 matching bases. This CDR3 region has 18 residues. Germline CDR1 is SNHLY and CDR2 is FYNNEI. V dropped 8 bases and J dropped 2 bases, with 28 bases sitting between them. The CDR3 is CASSHKLTVGGLTYEQYF. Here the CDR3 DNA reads TGTGCCAGCTCCCACAAACTCACGGTAGGAGGTTTAACCTACGAGCAGTACTTC.

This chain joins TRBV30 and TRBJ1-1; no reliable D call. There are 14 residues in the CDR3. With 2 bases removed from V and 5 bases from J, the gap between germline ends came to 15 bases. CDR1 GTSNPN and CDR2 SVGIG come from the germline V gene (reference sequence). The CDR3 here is CAWSPAPGWTEAFF. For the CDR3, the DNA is TGTGCCTGGAGTCCCGCCCCGGGGTGGACTGAAGCTTTCTTT.

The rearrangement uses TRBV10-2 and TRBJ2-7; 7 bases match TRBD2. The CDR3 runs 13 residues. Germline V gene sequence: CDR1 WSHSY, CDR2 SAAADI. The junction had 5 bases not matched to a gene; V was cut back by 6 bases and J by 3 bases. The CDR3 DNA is TGCGCCAGCAGGTTACTAGCGAACTACGAGCAGTACTTC. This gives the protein CASRLLANYEQYF.

The CDR3 spells CASSQEYTGRVGGYTF. The CDR3 region has the DNA TGTGCCAGCAGCCAAGAATATACAGGGAGGGTTGGCGGCTACACCTTC. The chain links TRBV3-1 (or the pseudogene TRBV3-2) to TRBJ1-2; perhaps TRBD1 as D (6 bases). There are 16 residues in the CDR3. Trimming cost V 0 bases and J 8 bases, with 19 bases left between them. Per the germline V gene, CDR1 is LGHDT and CDR2 is YNNKEL (reference sequence).

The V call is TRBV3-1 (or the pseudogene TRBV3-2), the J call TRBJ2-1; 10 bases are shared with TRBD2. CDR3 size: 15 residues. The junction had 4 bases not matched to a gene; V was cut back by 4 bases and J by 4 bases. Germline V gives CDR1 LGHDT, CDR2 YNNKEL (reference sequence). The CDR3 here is CASSPSGRSYNEQFF. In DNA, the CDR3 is TGTGCCAGCAGCCCTAGCGGGAGATCGTACAATGAGCAGTTCTTC.

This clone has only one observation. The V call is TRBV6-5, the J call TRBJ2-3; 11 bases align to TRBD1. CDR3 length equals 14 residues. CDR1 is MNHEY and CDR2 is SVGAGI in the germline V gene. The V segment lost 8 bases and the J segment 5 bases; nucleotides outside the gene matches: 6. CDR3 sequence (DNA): TGTGCCAGCGGGTGGGGACAGGGGGGAGATACGCAGTATTTT. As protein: CASGWGQGGDTQYF.

CDR3 DNA: TGTGCCACCAGTGGGGGGGGATTGGAGACCCAGTACTTC. This translates into CATSGGGLETQYF. The gene calls are TRBV24-1 and TRBJ2-5, with TRBD2 matching over 7 bases. CDR3 size: 13 residues. Germline V gives CDR1 KGHDR, CDR2 SFDVKD. Losses at the gene ends were 5 bases for V and 5 bases for J; bases not matched to a gene: 4.

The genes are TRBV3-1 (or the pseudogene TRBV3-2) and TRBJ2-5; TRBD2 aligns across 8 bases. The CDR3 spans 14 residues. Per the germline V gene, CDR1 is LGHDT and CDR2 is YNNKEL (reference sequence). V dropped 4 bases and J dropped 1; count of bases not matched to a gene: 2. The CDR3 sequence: CASSPTSGQETQYF. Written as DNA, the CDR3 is TGTGCCAGCAGCCCTACTAGCGGCCAAGAGACCCAGTACTTC.